These T cell receptor beta chains were read from a single sample in a study of T cells in localized non-small cell lung cancer. Profiled with immunoSEQ multiplex PCR; TCRdb holds only in-frame clones, not every one. The repertoire holds 60,000 to 85,000 clones, with approximately 87% as singletons. This sample comprised peripheral blood, obtained before any cancer treatment. These receptors originate from a male donor older than 55 with stage III squamous cell lung carcinoma. Each CDR3 is given with its conserved first and last residue. Fields, in order: J gene, V gene, D gene, clone size, CDR3 DNA, CDR3 protein. The D gene is left open where the match is weak. Expanded clones are given a class, and other clones once, few, many or no size at all.

TRBJ2-5	TRBV7-3	-	few	TGTGCCAGCAGCTTCGTCCAAGGAGAGACCCAGTACTTC	CASSFVQGETQYF
TRBJ2-7	TRBV7-2	-	-	TGTGCCAGCAGCCCGGCCGGGTCGGGTTACGAGCAGTACTTC	CASSPAGSGYEQYF
TRBJ1-1	TRBV6-1	TRBD1	-	TGTGCCAGCAGTGGGCCGTTTGACAGGGGGCGCAATCCTGAAGCTTTCTTT	CASSGPFDRGRNPEAFF
TRBJ2-6	TRBV10-3	TRBD1	-	TGTGCCATCAGTTTATCGACAGGGGATACTGGGGCCAACGTCCTGACTTTC	CAISLSTGDTGANVLTF
TRBJ2-3	TRBV10-3	-	-	TGTGCCATCAGTGAGTCGAGACCGGGTGGGCCAGATACGCAGTATTTT	CAISESRPGGPDTQYF
TRBJ2-3	TRBV7-8	-	once	TGTGCCAGCAGCTTAGGTTCGGGGGCAGATACGCAGTATTTT	CASSLGSGADTQYF
TRBJ2-1	TRBV12-5	TRBD1	-	TGTGCTAGTGGTTCCCTACGCGGGACAGGGGCTAACAATGAGCAGTTCTTC	CASGSLRGTGANNEQFF
TRBJ2-1	TRBV10-3	-	-	TGTGCCATCAGTGAGTCGAACGACTACAATGAGCAGTTCTTC	CAISESNDYNEQFF
TRBJ2-5	TRBV5-1	-	-	TGCGCCAGCAGTTCCCGGAACGAAGAGACCCAGTACTTC	CASSSRNEETQYF
TRBJ2-1	TRBV2	-	-	TGTGCCAGCGACCGGGACTCTTACAATGAGCAGTTCTTC	CASDRDSYNEQFF
TRBJ2-5	TRBV15	TRBD1	-	TGTGCCACCAGCTTAGACAGGGGGGTTGCGACCCAGTACTTC	CATSLDRGVATQYF
TRBJ2-1	TRBV4-2	-	-	TGTGCCAGCAGCCCGAGAGGGTCCAATGAGCAGTTCTTC	CASSPRGSNEQFF
TRBJ1-5	TRBV2	-	-	TGTGCCAGCAGTGACGCCCGCGCGGTCGGTTTAAACCATTTT	CASSDARAVGLNHF
TRBJ1-2	TRBV5-4	-	-	TGTGCCAGCAGCCTTGGGGGGAAGGCCCTCTATGGCTACACCTTC	CASSLGGKALYGYTF
TRBJ1-2	TRBV6-4	-	once	TGTGCCAGCAGTGACTCAGGGCCAGGTTATAACTATGGCTACACCTTC	CASSDSGPGYNYGYTF
TRBJ2-2	TRBV29-1	TRBD1	-	TGCAGCGTTTCCGGGACAGGGAACACCGGGGAGCTGTTTTTT	CSVSGTGNTGELFF
TRBJ1-5	TRBV13	TRBD1	-	TGTGCCAGCAGCAGTTACCCGACAGGGGCAGGGCAGCCCCAGCATTTT	CASSSYPTGAGQPQHF
TRBJ1-4	TRBV7-6	-	-	TGTGCCAGCAGCTTAGTAAAAGGGCCTAATGAAAAACTGTTTTTT	CASSLVKGPNEKLFF
TRBJ2-6	TRBV7-6	TRBD1	-	TGTGCCAGCAGCTCAGGGGGCTCCTCTGGGGCCAACGTCCTGACTTTC	CASSSGGSSGANVLTF
TRBJ2-3	TRBV9	TRBD2	-	TGTGCCAGCAGCTTCCGGACTAGCGGGGGTTCTAGCACAGATACGCAGTATTTT	CASSFRTSGGSSTDTQYF
TRBJ1-5	TRBV27	TRBD1	once	TGTGCCAGCAGTCTGACAGGGTTTAGCAATCAGCCCCAGCATTTT	CASSLTGFSNQPQHF
TRBJ2-1	TRBV5-1	TRBD1	-	TGCGCCAGCAGCTTGTCAGATTGGGACAGGGCTAATGAGCAGTTCTTC	CASSLSDWDRANEQFF
TRBJ1-2	TRBV21-1	-	-	TGCTGGGGGTGCGGCTACACCTTC	CWGCGYTF
TRBJ1-3	TRBV9	-	-	TGTGCCAGCAGCGTAGGTACGGGGAGCTCTGGAAACACCATATATTTT	CASSVGTGSSGNTIYF
TRBJ1-3	TRBV29-1	-	-	TGCAGCGTTGAGGTAGCTGGAAACACCATATATTTT	CSVEVAGNTIYF
TRBJ2-5	TRBV10-1	-	-	TGCGCCAGCAGTGAGTCGATGACGGGGGAGACCCAGTACTTC	CASSESMTGETQYF
TRBJ2-5	TRBV28	TRBD1	-	TGTGCCAGCAGTTTCCGGACAGGGGGTGAGACCCAGTACTTC	CASSFRTGGETQYF
TRBJ2-1	TRBV7-9	-	-	TGTGCCAGCAGCCACTTGAATGAGCAGTTCTTC	CASSHLNEQFF
TRBJ2-5	TRBV12-5	-	few	TGTGCTAGTGGTCGACAGATCCAAGAGACCCAGTACTTC	CASGRQIQETQYF
TRBJ2-3	TRBV7-9	-	once	TGTGCCAGCACCGGGACGGCAGATACGCAGTATTTT	CASTGTADTQYF
TRBJ2-3	TRBV28	-	-	TGTGCCAGCAGGGGGGCGGGGGGCACAGATACGCAGTATTTT	CASRGAGGTDTQYF
TRBJ2-1	TRBV10-3	-	-	TGTGCCATCAGTGAGCGGGGTAACAATGAGCAGTTCTTC	CAISERGNNEQFF
TRBJ1-5	TRBV7-2	-	-	TGTGCCAGCAGCCAAGGGGCCCTGAGGAATCAGCCCCAGCATTTT	CASSQGALRNQPQHF
TRBJ1-1	TRBV7-6	-	-	TGTGCCAGCAGCCTGGTCTTGAACACTGAAGCTTTCTTT	CASSLVLNTEAFF
TRBJ2-1	TRBV18	TRBD1	-	TGTGCCAGCTCACCGGTAGGACAGGGAGTCTACAATGAGCAGTTCTTC	CASSPVGQGVYNEQFF
TRBJ1-1	TRBV5-6	-	-	TGTGCCAGCAGCAGAGGACGGGTCTCGAACACTGAAGCTTTCTTT	CASSRGRVSNTEAFF
TRBJ1-2	TRBV9	-	-	TGTGCCAGCAACCCCGGGAAAGGTGGCTACACCTTC	CASNPGKGGYTF
TRBJ1-4	TRBV27	TRBD1	-	TGTGCCAGCAGTCCCGCGGGGACAGGGTATGAAAAACTGTTTTTT	CASSPAGTGYEKLFF
TRBJ2-1	TRBV6-5	-	once	TGTGCCAGCAGTTACAGGGAATCCTACAATGAGCAGTTCTTC	CASSYRESYNEQFF
TRBJ2-7	TRBV6-6	-	-	TGTGCCAGCAGTTACGTCTACGAGCAGTACTTC	CASSYVYEQYF
TRBJ1-3	TRBV11-2	-	-	TGTGCCAGCAGCTTTGGGACGGCCTCTGGAAACACCATATATTTT	CASSFGTASGNTIYF
TRBJ2-6	TRBV5-6	TRBD1	-	TGTGCCAGCAGCCCAGGACAGGGGGACTCTGGGGCCAACGTCCTGACTTTC	CASSPGQGDSGANVLTF
TRBJ1-1	TRBV11-1	-	-	TGTGCCAGCAGAAAGGAATTAGGAACAGACACTGAAGCTTTCTTT	CASRKELGTDTEAFF
TRBJ2-4	TRBV28	-	-	TGTGCCAGCAGTCCCAACCACCTAGCCAAAAACATTCAGTACTTC	CASSPNHLAKNIQYF
TRBJ1-4	TRBV9	-	-	TGTGCCAGCAGCGCCCCAGGAGGGGCGAACGAAAAACTGTTTTTT	CASSAPGGANEKLFF
TRBJ1-2	TRBV2	-	-	TGTGCCAGCAGTGGCAGGGCCAGAGAGGGGGGCTACACCTTC	CASSGRAREGGYTF